The 20 T cell receptor beta chains below come from one sample, sequenced in a study of T cell responses to AZD1222 COVID-19 vaccine. Clones were sequenced by immunoSEQ multiplex PCR, and TCRdb holds only the in-frame ones, with some missing. This table holds approximately 140,000 clones, about 93% found once. The sequenced sample was peripheral blood, obtained 28 days after the second AZD1222 dose. The receptors were sampled from an adult who received the AZD1222 COVID-19 vaccine.

The rearrangement links TRBV12-5 to TRBJ1-1; possible D gene TRBD1, 5 bases. V was pared by 5 bases and J by 11 bases, with 12 bases between. Germline loops: CDR1 LGHNT, CDR2 FRNRAP. CDR3 length: 11 residues. CDR3 loop: CASGRGGEAFF. The CDR3, as DNA: TGTGCTAGTGGTCGTGGAGGGGAGGCTTTCTTT.

V is TRBV2 and J is TRBJ1-3, with D tentatively TRBD1 (5 bases). The V gene's germline CDR1 is SNHLY and CDR2 FYNNEI. V was shortened by 4 bases and J by 0 bases, with 7 bases between the two germline ends. The CDR3 totals 14 residues. The CDR3: CASSGTSSGNTIYF. Written as DNA, the CDR3 is TGTGCCAGCAGTGGGACATCCTCTGGAAACACCATATATTTT.

Only one count was recorded for this clone. The chain is built from TRBV5-4 and TRBJ2-3, with D possibly TRBD2 on 6 matching bases. Germline V gene lookup returns CDR1 SGHNT and CDR2 YYREEE (reference sequence). The CDR3 consists of 15 residues. Trimming cost V 2 bases and J 4 bases, with 14 bases left between them. In DNA form, the CDR3 reads TGTGCCAGCAGCTTCTCGGGAGTCTCTGCAGATACGCAGTATTTT. As protein: CASSFSGVSADTQYF.

The genes are TRBV4-1 and TRBJ2-1; D unclear. The CDR3 runs to 16 residues. V lost 6 bases and J 0 bases, leaving 15 bases between the germline ends. The germline CDR1 and CDR2 sequences are MGHRA and YSYEKL. The chain's CDR3 is CASSGTTWLSYNEQFF. The CDR3 region has the DNA TGCGCCAGCAGTGGTACTACGTGGCTCTCCTACAATGAGCAGTTCTTC.

The chain uses TRBV4-3 and TRBJ2-7, with D unclear. This CDR3 is built from 15 residues. Trimming stripped 1 base from V and 0 bases from J, with 10 bases between. CDR1 and CDR2 from the germline V gene are LGHNA and YSLEER. CDR3 sequence reads: CASSQASKPSYEQYF. In nucleotides, the CDR3 is TGCGCCAGCAGCCAAGCATCAAAACCCTCCTACGAGCAGTACTTC.

The gene calls are TRBV19 and TRBJ1-1, with 9 bases lining up with TRBD1. Germline CDR1 LNHDA, CDR2 SQIVND (reference sequence). CDR3 length equals 10 residues. The CDR3 here is CATGGTEAFF. CDR3 coding DNA: TGTGCGACAGGGGGCACTGAAGCTTTCTTT.

The chain links TRBV27 to TRBJ1-2; possible D gene TRBD1, 5 bases. This CDR3 has 17 residues. Germline CDR1 and CDR2: MNHEY and SMNVEV (reference sequence). Between the trimmed V and J ends, which lost 3 bases and 5 bases, there was a span of 22 bases. CDR3 protein: CASSFSGHRPGGYGYTF. The CDR3 DNA reads as TGTGCCAGCAGTTTTTCTGGGCACAGGCCGGGAGGGTATGGCTACACCTTC.

The rearrangement links TRBV6-2 or TRBV6-3 to TRBJ1-1; D is unclear. V lost 1 base and J lost 5, with 14 bases in between. CDR1 is MNHEY, CDR2 SVGEGT, per germline. This CDR3 contains 15 residues. CDR3 sequence (DNA): TGTGCCAGCAGTTACTTGAGTGTAGCAGTTACTGAAGCTTTCTTT. Protein sequence: CASSYLSVAVTEAFF.

This chain links TRBV5-1 with TRBJ1-2; D not resolved. The CDR3 runs to 13 residues. The V gene's germline CDR1 is SGHRS and CDR2 YFSETQ. With 2 bases removed from V and 3 bases from J, the gap between germline ends came to 8 bases. The CDR3 region is CASSLSRYYGYTF. CDR3 in DNA: TGCGCCAGCAGCTTATCAAGATACTATGGCTACACCTTC.

This clone has just a few counts. V gene TRBV19 combines with J gene TRBJ1-2, with 8 bases identical to TRBD1. The CDR3 is 15 residues long. V gave up 5 bases and J gave up 4 bases; unmatched junction bases: 9. Germline V lookup: CDR1 LNHDA, CDR2 SQIVND (reference sequence). CDR3 DNA: TGTGCCAGTAGTCCGAGGGACAGGATGGGCTATGGCTACACCTTC. This sequence encodes CASSPRDRMGYGYTF.

V is TRBV7-9 and J is TRBJ1-3; maybe TRBD1 (5 bases). Germline lookup yields CDR1 SEHNR and CDR2 FQNEAQ (reference sequence). The CDR3 covers 17 residues. Trimming cost V 5 bases and J 1 base, with 18 bases left between them. The CDR3 nucleotides read TGTGCCAGCAGCCCAGGGCCGATAATTGGGTCTGGAAACACCATATATTTT. Protein product: CASSPGPIIGSGNTIYF.

The chain combines TRBV11-2 with TRBJ2-5; D is perhaps TRBD1 (5 bases). Germline lookup yields CDR1 SGHAT and CDR2 FQNNGV. Trimming took 3 bases from V and 4 from J, leaving 12 bases between them. CDR3 length: 14 amino acids. The CDR3 here is CASSFLQGRETQYF. The CDR3 nucleotides are TGTGCCAGCAGCTTCCTCCAGGGTCGAGAGACCCAGTACTTC.

The sample holds one count of this clone. The J gene is TRBJ2-1, the V gene TRBV4-1; possible D gene TRBD1, 6 bases. V was trimmed by 1 base and J by 5 bases, leaving 15 bases between them. This CDR3 has 16 amino acids. Germline CDR1 reads MGHRA; CDR2 reads YSYEKL. Here the CDR3 reads CASSQVGGRGDNEQFF. DNA of the CDR3: TGCGCCAGCAGCCAAGTCGGTGGCAGGGGCGACAATGAGCAGTTCTTC.

The V gene is TRBV2, the J gene TRBJ1-6; D not certain. Trimming cost V 2 bases and J 7 bases, with 0 bases left between them. Germline values: CDR1 SNHLY, CDR2 FYNNEI. This CDR3 has 11 amino acids. Written as DNA, the CDR3 is TGTGCCAGCAGTGAAAATTCACCCCTCCACTTT. Protein sequence: CASSENSPLHF.

CDR3 protein: CASSIETRGTYNEQFF. CDR3 bases: TGTGCCAGTAGTATCGAGACGAGGGGAACCTACAATGAGCAGTTCTTC. V gene TRBV19 combines with J gene TRBJ2-1; D is perhaps TRBD1 or TRBD2 (5 bases each). The CDR3 is made up of 16 amino acids. Germline values: CDR1 LNHDA, CDR2 SQIVND (reference sequence). The V end was cut by 3 bases, the J end by 2 bases, with 14 bases between.

This clone was recorded once. The V call is TRBV10-3, the J call TRBJ1-1; D unclear. CDR1 ENHRY and CDR2 SYGVKD come from the germline V gene. The V end was cut by 5 bases, the J end by 0 bases, with 7 bases between. The CDR3 runs to 13 residues. In DNA, the CDR3 is TGTGCCATCAGTTTAAACGTGAACACTGAAGCTTTCTTT. This gives the protein CAISLNVNTEAFF.

V usage is TRBV7-6 and J usage is TRBJ2-3; 8 positions agree with TRBD1. The CDR3 is made up of 17 amino acids. Unmatched junction bases numbered 11, after V lost 5 bases and J lost 1 base. In germline, CDR1 is SGHVS, CDR2 FNYEAQ. The CDR3 DNA follows: TGTGCCAGCAGCCGGACAGGGCCCTCCTTACGCACAGATACGCAGTATTTT. It codes for CASSRTGPSLRTDTQYF.

The gene calls are TRBV12-3 or TRBV12-4 and TRBJ1-5, with D unclear. The CDR3 extends over 13 amino acids. V lost 6 bases, J lost 1 base, and 7 bases lay in between. In DNA, the CDR3 is TGTGCCAGCAGCCGCCGGAGCAATCAGCCCCAGCATTTT. Translating gives CASSRRSNQPQHF.

The chain links TRBV29-1 to TRBJ2-5; D call uncertain. CDR3 size: 14 residues. Germline V CDR1 and CDR2: SQVTM, ANQGSEA. The germline V and J ends were trimmed by 7 bases and 2 bases, with 17 bases remaining between them. CDR3 sequence (DNA): TGCAGCGCTGCACCCGTGGGAAGGCAAGAGACCCAGTACTTC. Its protein product is CSAAPVGRQETQYF. The complete variable domain, with remaining parts taken from reference TRBV29-1 and TRBJ2-5, reads SAVISQKPSRDICQRGTSLTIQCQVDSQVTMMFWYRQQPGQSLTLIATANQGSEATYESGFVIDKFPISRPNLTFSTLTVSNMSPEDSSIYLCSAAPVGRQETQYFGPGTRLLVL.

This chain uses TRBV2 with TRBJ1-1, with unresolved D. The ends were cut back, 5 bases at V and 8 bases at J, with 15 bases in the middle. Germline assignment: CDR1 SNHLY and CDR2 FYNNEI. The CDR3 loop spans 13 amino acids. DNA for the CDR3: TGTGCCAGCAGTCAATCGGGAGAACCCGAAGCTTTCTTT. Amino acid sequence: CASSQSGEPEAFF. Using reference TRBV2 and TRBJ1-1 for the parts outside the CDR3, the full variable domain is EPEVTQTPSHQVTQMGQEVILRCVPISNHLYFYWYRQILGQKVEFLVSFYNNEISEKSEIFDDQFSVERPDGSNFTLKIRSTKLEDSAMYFCASSQSGEPEAFFGQGTRLTVV.